Sequencing of this T cell receptor (beta chain) was carried out in a study of response to subunit inactivated influenza vaccine. Findings and limits, study-wide: Authors proposed each seasonal influenza vaccination draws in few new T cells.

With regard to this clonotype: Antigen unknown.

The CDR3 is 14 residues long. V shed 0 bases and J shed 6 bases, with 10 bases lying between them. Germline CDR1 is SGHRS and CDR2 is YFSETQ. Each CDR3 protein is one row after TCRdb ran MiXCR on the RT-PCR reads. The sample consists of more than 700,000 distinct CDR3 sequences, 21% of them appearing once. The genes are TRBV5-1 and TRBJ2-1; D is unclear. This sample comprised PBMCs from blood, obtained 4 to 6 days after vaccination. The TCR comes from a man aged 45-60 years who received an inactivated influenza vaccine. The CDR3 DNA follows: TGCGCCAGCAGCTTGGAGAGTAGTGGCAATGAGCAGTTCTTC. Translated, it gives CASSLESSGNEQFF.